These 31 T cell receptor beta chains came from one sample sequenced in a study of preoperative IRX-2 immunotherapy in early breast cancer. Generated by immunoSEQ multiplex PCR, the TCRdb table keeps only in-frame clones and is missing some. The table has some 30,000 clones, less than 90% seen once; the top ten hold nearly 2.5%. The treatment: preoperative locoregional IRX-2 cytokine immunotherapy. Sequences were derived from lymph node tissue, sampled from a patient treated with IRX-2 immunotherapy. Every receptor here comes from a human donor with breast cancer.

This chain uses TRBV6-8 with TRBJ1-3, with 10 bases fitting TRBD1. Germline V gene sequence: CDR1 MNHGY, CDR2 SAAAGT. Trimming cost V 7 bases and J 3 bases; bases outside gene matches: 3. The CDR3 loop spans 14 amino acids. The CDR3 bases are TGTGCCAGCAAGGGACAGGGGAGTGGAAACACCATATATTTT. Translating it yields CASKGQGSGNTIYF.

V and J are TRBV6-8 and TRBJ2-7, with D tentatively TRBD2 (6 bases). CDR1 and CDR2 from the germline V gene are MNHGY and SAAAGT. V lost 7 bases, J lost 6 bases, and 19 bases lay in between. The CDR3 totals 14 residues. CDR3 DNA sequence: TGTGCCAGCACCATAACGCTGGGGGGAGCCGAGCAGTACTTC. Translated: CASTITLGGAEQYF.

This clone appeared a few times. This chain links TRBV28 with TRBJ1-4; TRBD1 matches 11 bases. The CDR3 covers 15 residues. Germline CDR1 MDHEN, CDR2 SYDVKM. With V trimmed by 5 bases and J by 5 bases, 4 bases remained unmatched. In DNA form, the CDR3 reads TGTGCCAGCAGTACACGGGACAGGGGGAATGAAAAACTGTTTTTT. This sequence encodes CASSTRDRGNEKLFF. The whole variable domain, filled in from reference TRBV28 and TRBJ1-4, reads DVKVTQSSRYLVKRTGEKVFLECVQDMDHENMFWYRQDPGLGLRLIYFSYDVKMKEKGDIPEGYSVSREKKERFSLILESASTNQTSMYLCASSTRDRGNEKLFFGSGTQLSVL.

A few counts support this clone. The rearrangement joins TRBV10-3 to TRBJ2-5; the D gene is possibly TRBD2 (5 bases). The V end was cut by 2 bases, the J end by 1 base, with 11 bases between. The CDR3 has 15 residues. Germline V gives CDR1 ENHRY, CDR2 SYGVKD. The CDR3 here is CAISEGRAIQETQYF. The CDR3 DNA sequence: TGTGCCATCAGTGAGGGGCGGGCCATCCAAGAGACCCAGTACTTC.

The J gene is TRBJ2-3, the V gene TRBV19, with TRBD2 matching over 8 bases. V gave up 5 bases and J gave up 6 bases; unmatched junction bases: 10. From germline, CDR1 is LNHDA and CDR2 SQIVND (reference sequence). This CDR3 region has 15 residues. The CDR3 loop is CASSGAGRAGDTQYF. CDR3 sequence (DNA): TGTGCCAGTAGTGGGGCCGGGAGGGCCGGGGATACGCAGTATTTT.

This clone came up once. The V call is TRBV19, the J call TRBJ2-7; D is possibly TRBD1 or TRBD2 (6 bases each). The ends were cut back, 4 bases at V and 7 bases at J, with 11 bases in the middle. CDR1 LNHDA and CDR2 SQIVND come from the germline V gene (reference sequence). CDR3 length: 12 residues. The DNA of the CDR3 is TGTGCCAGTAGTACAAGGGGGGTAGAGCAGTACTTC. Translated, it gives CASSTRGVEQYF.

The DNA for the CDR3 is TGTGCCATCAGGCCTAGGAGGGGCTCTACCTACGAGCAGTACTTC. This codes for CAIRPRRGSTYEQYF. The rearrangement links TRBV6-8 to TRBJ2-7; D possibly corresponds to TRBD2 (6 bases). The germline gives CDR1 MNHGY, CDR2 SAAAGT. This CDR3 is 15 amino acids long. The V and J ends lost 10 bases and 2 bases respectively, with 21 bases between them.

This clone has just a few counts. The genes are TRBV30 and TRBJ1-1, with D unclear. There are 11 residues in the CDR3. The ends were cut back, 4 bases at V and 9 bases at J, with 12 bases in the middle. CDR1 and CDR2 (germline): GTSNPN, SVGIG (reference sequence). CDR3 amino acids: CAWKWGDKAFF. CDR3 nucleotide sequence: TGTGCCTGGAAATGGGGTGACAAAGCTTTCTTT.

V usage is TRBV30 and J usage is TRBJ2-2; perhaps TRBD2 as D (6 bases). The ends were cut back, 0 bases at V and 7 bases at J, with 18 bases in the middle. CDR1 and CDR2 from the germline V gene are GTSNPN and SVGIG (reference sequence). The CDR3 is made up of 16 amino acids. CDR3 amino acids: CAWSVSGGELYGELFF. The CDR3 coding sequence is TGTGCCTGGAGTGTATCTGGAGGGGAGCTATACGGGGAGCTGTTTTTT.

V usage is TRBV11-3 and J usage is TRBJ1-1; D is ambiguous. CDR3 length: 16 residues. Germline V gene sequence: CDR1 SGHNT, CDR2 YENEEA. V gave up 3 bases and J gave up 4 bases, with 18 bases separating them. For the CDR3, the DNA is TGTGCCAGCAGCTTTCGACCGCAAGTGATCCCCACTGAAGCTTTCTTT. Amino acid sequence: CASSFRPQVIPTEAFF.

V usage is TRBV19 and J usage is TRBJ2-7, with D unresolved. Trimming removed 4 bases at V and 0 bases at J, with 10 bases between. The germline V gene has CDR1 LNHDA and CDR2 SQIVND (reference sequence). CDR3 length: 14 residues. CDR3 loop: CASSTRPSSYEQYF. The CDR3 nucleotides read TGTGCCAGTAGTACCCGTCCCTCCTCCTACGAGCAGTACTTC.

This clone was seen once. CDR3 sequence reads: CASSYSTGSVNTEAFF. The DNA for the CDR3 is TGTGCCAGCAGTTACTCTACAGGGAGCGTGAACACTGAAGCTTTCTTT. J is TRBJ1-1 and V is TRBV6-8, with D possibly TRBD1 on 6 matching bases. Per germline, CDR1 MNHGY and CDR2 SAAAGT. Trimming cost V 0 bases and J 0 bases, with 11 bases left between them. This CDR3 comprises 16 residues.

The genes are TRBV28 and TRBJ1-5; D not resolved. Germline V CDR1 and CDR2: MDHEN, SYDVKM. V was clipped by 6 bases and J by 6 bases, with 15 bases between them. The CDR3 covers 14 residues. The CDR3 reads CASSPVALSQPQHF. For the CDR3, the DNA is TGTGCCAGCAGCCCCGTCGCCCTGAGTCAGCCCCAGCATTTT.

The chain links TRBV11-3 to TRBJ2-2, with 7 bases lining up with TRBD2. The CDR3 length is 14 residues. V was clipped by 5 bases and J by 9 bases; unmatched bases: 9. The germline V gene has CDR1 SGHNT and CDR2 YENEEA. CDR3 in amino acids: CASSPQSGVRELFF. CDR3 DNA sequence: TGTGCCAGCAGCCCCCAAAGCGGGGTCCGGGAGCTGTTTTTT.

This clone was picked up one time. The chain combines TRBV28 with TRBJ2-2; D tentatively fits TRBD1 or TRBD2 (5 bases each). There are 14 residues in the CDR3. From germline, CDR1 is MDHEN and CDR2 SYDVKM. V was clipped by 2 bases and J by 5 bases, with 9 bases between them. CDR3: CASSLGGGTGELFF. Here the CDR3 DNA reads TGTGCCAGCAGTTTAGGTGGGGGAACCGGGGAGCTGTTTTTT.

The table lists this clone with a count of one. This chain connects TRBV28 to TRBJ2-5; D is possibly TRBD2 (5 bases). V was trimmed by 6 bases and J by 6 bases, leaving 14 bases between them. The CDR3 totals 13 residues. CDR1 is MDHEN, CDR2 SYDVKM, per germline. CDR3 coding DNA: TGTGCCAGCAGCCCGGACTTGGGGAAGACCCAGTACTTC. This gives the protein CASSPDLGKTQYF.

The genes are TRBV9 and TRBJ2-3, with no clear D. Trimming removed 0 bases from V and 2 bases from J, with 7 bases in between. CDR1 and CDR2 (germline): SGDLS, YYNGEE. This CDR3 is built from 14 residues. CDR3 residues: CASSVEHPTDTQYF. The DNA for the CDR3 is TGTGCCAGCAGCGTAGAACATCCCACAGATACGCAGTATTTT.

This clone was observed once. The gene calls are TRBV19 and TRBJ1-2; D is perhaps TRBD1 (6 bases). V lost 5 bases and J lost 8, with 15 bases in between. The CDR3 contains 13 residues. CDR1 is LNHDA, CDR2 SQIVND, per germline (reference sequence). CDR3: CASSYEQGRGYTF. The CDR3 DNA reads TGTGCCAGTAGTTACGAACAGGGTCGAGGCTACACCTTC.

This clone has only one observation. The V call is TRBV28, the J call TRBJ1-1; 9 nucleotides align to TRBD1. The germline V gene encodes CDR1 MDHEN and CDR2 SYDVKM. The CDR3 sequence is 18 residues long. Germline trimming cut 6 bases from V and 4 bases from J; bases unmatched to any gene: 18. CDR3 residues: CASSLTGQGHYVGTEAFF. The CDR3, as DNA: TGTGCCAGCAGCCTGACGGGACAGGGACATTATGTGGGCACTGAAGCTTTCTTT.

This sequence joins TRBV2 and TRBJ2-7; TRBD1 agrees at 8 bases. The CDR3 extends over 12 amino acids. Losses at the gene ends were 8 bases for V and 3 bases for J; bases not matched to a gene: 3. In germline, CDR1 is SNHLY, CDR2 FYNNEI. The CDR3 is CASGQGGYEQYF. Here the CDR3 DNA reads TGTGCCAGCGGACAGGGTGGCTACGAGCAGTACTTC.

The rearrangement links TRBV25-1 to TRBJ2-2; 8 bases agree with TRBD1. The germline CDR1 and CDR2 sequences are MGHDK and SYGVNS. J gave up 4 bases and V 6 bases, and 16 bases lay outside the gene matches. The CDR3 sequence is 18 residues long. CDR3 nucleotide sequence: TGTGCCAGCAGAAGCCCCCTCGGGACAGGCAGTGGCACCGGGGAGCTGTTTTTT. This gives the protein CASRSPLGTGSGTGELFF.

This chain uses TRBV6-7 with TRBJ2-5, with 8 bases fitting TRBD1. TRBV6-7 is an ORF, with its function uncertain. After removal of 5 bases from V and 7 bases from J, the junction contained 6 bases not matched to a gene. The CDR3 is 13 residues long. CDR3 sequence (DNA): TGTGCCAGCAGTCAGGGGGCCCTTGGGACCCAGTACTTC. It specifies CASSQGALGTQYF.

The V and J genes are TRBV19 and TRBJ1-1; D unresolved. The CDR3 loop spans 13 amino acids. Per the germline V gene, CDR1 is LNHDA and CDR2 is SQIVND (reference sequence). The V end lost 2 bases, the J end lost 7 bases, and 11 bases lay between the germline ends. CDR3 in amino acids: CASSIRGSSEAFF. The CDR3 bases are TGTGCCAGTAGTATAAGAGGTAGTAGTGAAGCTTTCTTT.

The V call is TRBV18, the J call TRBJ2-5, with D uncertain. Germline CDR1 and CDR2: KGHSH and LQKENI. The CDR3 consists of 14 residues. V was cut by 2 bases and J by 2 bases, with 9 bases left in between. DNA of the CDR3: TGTGCCAGCTCACCAGGCTCATATCAAGAGACCCAGTACTTC. Amino acids: CASSPGSYQETQYF.

The chain employs TRBV18 and TRBJ2-5; 11 bases map to TRBD1. Per the germline V gene, CDR1 is KGHSH and CDR2 is LQKENI. CDR3 length: 15 amino acids. After removal of 4 bases from V and 3 bases from J, the junction contained 4 bases not matched to a gene. CDR3 in DNA: TGTGCCAGCTCACTGTGGACAGGGGGCGAAGAGACCCAGTACTTC. It codes for CASSLWTGGEETQYF. The full variable domain, its missing parts supplied by reference TRBV18 and TRBJ2-5, is NAGVMQNPRHLVRRRGQEARLRCSPMKGHSHVYWYRQLPEEGLKFMVYLQKENIIDESGMPKERFSAEFPKEGPSILRIQQVVRGDSAAYFCASSLWTGGEETQYFGPGTRLLVL.

The V and J genes are TRBV7-2 and TRBJ1-1; no definite D call. Germline values: CDR1 SGHTA, CDR2 FQGNSA. Trimming cost V 5 bases and J 3 bases, with 10 bases left between them. The CDR3 covers 13 residues. In DNA form, the CDR3 reads TGTGCCAGCAGCAAGCCCACCTACACTGAAGCTTTCTTT. Protein: CASSKPTYTEAFF.

This clone appeared a few times. The gene calls are TRBV19 and TRBJ2-7, with TRBD2 matching 11 bases. This CDR3 spans 16 amino acids. In germline, CDR1 is LNHDA, CDR2 SQIVND (reference sequence). Trimming removed 1 base from V and 4 bases from J; junction bases left unmatched: 6. In nucleotides, the CDR3 is TGTGCCAGTAGTATAGCACTAGCGGGAGCGTCGTACGAGCAGTACTTC. It yields the protein CASSIALAGASYEQYF. Looking up the rest from reference TRBV19 and TRBJ2-7 gives the full variable domain: DGGITQSPKYLFRKEGQNVTLSCEQNLNHDAMYWYRQDPGQGLRLIYYSQIVNDFQKGDIAEGYSVSREKKESFPLTVTSAQKNPTAFYLCASSIALAGASYEQYFGPGTRLTVT.

The J gene is TRBJ2-7, the V gene TRBV30, with 12 bases fitting TRBD2. Per the germline V gene, CDR1 is GTSNPN and CDR2 is SVGIG (reference sequence). V lost 0 bases and J lost 3; bases outside the gene matches: 9. The CDR3 length is 17 residues. Here the CDR3 DNA reads TGTGCCTGGAGTGTACCGACTAGCGGGGGCCAGTACTACGAGCAGTACTTC. The encoded protein is CAWSVPTSGGQYYEQYF.

The chain carries TRBV6-7 and TRBJ2-5; TRBD2 agrees at 7 bases. TRBV6-7 is classed as an ORF, of uncertain function. The CDR3 length is 15 residues. The V and J ends lost 6 bases and 4 bases, in that order; junction bases with no gene match: 11. The CDR3 sequence: CASSPIQTSRETQYF. The CDR3 bases are TGTGCCAGCAGCCCCATCCAGACTAGCAGAGAGACCCAGTACTTC.

The chain uses TRBV5-1 and TRBJ2-2, with TRBD1 matching over 7 bases. With V trimmed by 3 bases and J by 6 bases, 8 bases remained unmatched. Germline CDR1 is SGHRS and CDR2 is YFSETQ. CDR3 length equals 15 residues. The CDR3 region is CASSSMTGSAGELFF. The CDR3 DNA sequence: TGCGCCAGCAGCTCTATGACAGGGTCGGCCGGGGAGCTGTTTTTT.

The rearrangement joins TRBV18 to TRBJ1-1; 10 bases match TRBD1. The germline V gene encodes CDR1 KGHSH and CDR2 LQKENI. The CDR3 runs 17 residues. V was pared by 6 bases and J by 5 bases, with 15 bases of the junction left unmatched. The CDR3 loop is CASSPRDRGLLETEAFF. CDR3 in DNA: TGTGCCAGCTCCCCGAGGGACAGGGGCCTCCTCGAGACTGAAGCTTTCTTT.